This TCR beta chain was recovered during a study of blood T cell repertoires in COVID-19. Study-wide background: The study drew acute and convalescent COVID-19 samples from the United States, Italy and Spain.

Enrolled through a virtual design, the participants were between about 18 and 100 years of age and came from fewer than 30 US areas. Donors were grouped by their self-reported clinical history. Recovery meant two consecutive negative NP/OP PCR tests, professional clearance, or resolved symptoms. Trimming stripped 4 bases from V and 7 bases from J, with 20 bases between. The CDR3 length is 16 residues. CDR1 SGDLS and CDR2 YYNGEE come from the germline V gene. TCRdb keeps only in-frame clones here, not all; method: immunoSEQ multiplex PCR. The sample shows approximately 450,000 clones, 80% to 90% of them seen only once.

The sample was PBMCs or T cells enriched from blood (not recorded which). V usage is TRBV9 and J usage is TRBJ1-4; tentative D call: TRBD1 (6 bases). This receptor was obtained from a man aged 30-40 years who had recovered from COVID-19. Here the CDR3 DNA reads TGTGCCAGCAGCCCGGGGGGGGGCGCTTGGAGTGAAAAACTGTTTTTT. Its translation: CASSPGGGAWSEKLFF. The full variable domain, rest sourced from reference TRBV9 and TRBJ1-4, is DSGVTQTPKHLITATGQRVTLRCSPRSGDLSVYWYQQSLDQGLQFLIQYYNGEERAKGNILERFSAQQFPDLHSELNLSSLELGDSALYFCASSPGGGAWSEKLFFGSGTQLSVL.